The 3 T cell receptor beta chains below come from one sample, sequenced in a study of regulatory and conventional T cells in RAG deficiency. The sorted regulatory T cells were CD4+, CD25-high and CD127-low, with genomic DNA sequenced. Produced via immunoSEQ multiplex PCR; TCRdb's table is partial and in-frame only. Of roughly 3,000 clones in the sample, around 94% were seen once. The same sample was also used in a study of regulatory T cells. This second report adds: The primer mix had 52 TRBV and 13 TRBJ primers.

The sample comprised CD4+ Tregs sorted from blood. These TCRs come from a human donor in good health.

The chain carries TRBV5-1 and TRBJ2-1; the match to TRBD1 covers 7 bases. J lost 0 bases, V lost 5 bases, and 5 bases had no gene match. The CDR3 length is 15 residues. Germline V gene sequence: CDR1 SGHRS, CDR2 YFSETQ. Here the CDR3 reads CASRLQGNSYNEQFF. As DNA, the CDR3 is TGCGCCAGCAGACTACAGGGGAACTCCTACAATGAGCAGTTCTTC.

The CDR3 DNA reads TGTGCCAGCAGCCAAGAGGACGGAGATACGCAGTATTTT. Translating it yields CASSQEDGDTQYF. This chain connects TRBV4-2 to TRBJ2-3, with no clear D. Germline-derived CDR1 and CDR2 are LGHNA and YNFKEQ. V gave up 0 bases and J gave up 5 bases, with 6 bases separating them. The CDR3 consists of 13 residues.

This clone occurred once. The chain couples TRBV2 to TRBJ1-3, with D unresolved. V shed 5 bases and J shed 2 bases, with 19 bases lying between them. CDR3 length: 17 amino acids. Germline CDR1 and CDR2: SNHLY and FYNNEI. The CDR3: CASSPLDGPSTGNTIYF. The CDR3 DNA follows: TGTGCCAGCAGTCCTCTGGACGGACCCTCTACTGGAAACACCATATATTTT.